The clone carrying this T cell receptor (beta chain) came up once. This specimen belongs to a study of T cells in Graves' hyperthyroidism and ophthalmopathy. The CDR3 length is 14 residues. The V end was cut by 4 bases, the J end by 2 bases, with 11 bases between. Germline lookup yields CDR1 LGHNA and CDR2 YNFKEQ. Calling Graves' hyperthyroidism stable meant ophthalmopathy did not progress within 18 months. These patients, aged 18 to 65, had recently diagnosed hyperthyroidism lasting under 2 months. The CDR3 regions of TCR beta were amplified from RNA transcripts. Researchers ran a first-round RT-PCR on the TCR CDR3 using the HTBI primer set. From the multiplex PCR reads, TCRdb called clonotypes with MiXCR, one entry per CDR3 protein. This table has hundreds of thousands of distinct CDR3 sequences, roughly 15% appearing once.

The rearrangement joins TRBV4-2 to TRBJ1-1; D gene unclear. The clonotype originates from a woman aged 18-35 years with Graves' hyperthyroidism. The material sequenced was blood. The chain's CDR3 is CASSPIAGNTEAFF. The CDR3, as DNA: TGTGCCAGCAGCCCGATCGCGGGAAACACTGAAGCTTTCTTT.